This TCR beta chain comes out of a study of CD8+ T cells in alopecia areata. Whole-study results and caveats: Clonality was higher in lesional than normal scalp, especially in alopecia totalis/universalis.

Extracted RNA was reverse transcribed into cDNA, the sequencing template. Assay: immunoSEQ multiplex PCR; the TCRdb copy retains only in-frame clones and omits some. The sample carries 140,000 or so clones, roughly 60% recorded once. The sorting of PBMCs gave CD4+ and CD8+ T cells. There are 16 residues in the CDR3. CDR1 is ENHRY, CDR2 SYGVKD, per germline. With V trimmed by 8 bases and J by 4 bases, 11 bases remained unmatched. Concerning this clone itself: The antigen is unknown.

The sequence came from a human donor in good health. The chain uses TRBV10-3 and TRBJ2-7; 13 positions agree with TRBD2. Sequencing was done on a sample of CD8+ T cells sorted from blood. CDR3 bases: TGTGCCATCGGCCTACTAGCGGGAGGGGAAAGGTACGAGCAGTACTTC. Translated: CAIGLLAGGERYEQYF.